The clone carrying this TCR beta chain came up once. A quantity of about 0.5 to 1 ug RNA underwent reverse transcription using random hexamers. Multiplex PCR with immunoSEQ amplified the TCR beta CDR3 across 54 Vbeta and 13 Jbeta. TCRdb independently ran MiXCR on the immunoSEQ multiplex PCR reads; one entry per CDR3 protein. In the table there are about 400,000 distinct CDR3 sequences, 85% to 90% of which are singletons. Germline V gene lookup returns CDR1 MNHNS and CDR2 SASEGT. The CDR3 sequence is 15 residues long. Trimming removed 6 bases at V and 0 bases at J, with 12 bases between. The sample originates from a study of CD8 T cells in Susac syndrome. The patients serving as multiple sclerosis controls were treatment-naive. They had stable or active relapsing-remitting disease and fulfilled revised McDonald criteria.

This sequence was found in a human donor with multiple sclerosis. V gene TRBV6-1 combines with J gene TRBJ2-1, with D tentatively TRBD2 (6 bases). The sequenced material came from CD8+ T cells from PBMCs. Here the CDR3 DNA reads TGTGCCAGCAGGGTGGTAGCGGCCTCCTACAATGAGCAGTTCTTC. Protein product: CASRVVAASYNEQFF.